This TCR beta chain was documented in a study of shared clonotypes between healthy human individuals. TCRdb keeps only in-frame clones here, not all; method: immunoSEQ multiplex PCR. The sample shows 2,500,000 or so clones, 92% of them seen only once. This CDR3 contains 14 residues. Germline V gene data show CDR1 as SGDLS and CDR2 as YYNGEE. V was pared by 1 base and J by 2 bases, with 7 bases between. Nashville, Tennessee was home to all donors, who were Caucasian adults. Sequencing used naive CD4+ T cells from PBMCs. The sample's subset: CD45RA+ positively selected. This rearrangement joins TRBV9 to TRBJ1-3; D gene unclear. The clonotype originates from a man younger than 30 in good health. Some clones in this sample may be carry-over from other donors' samples. The CDR3 here is CASSVRGAGNTIYF. The CDR3 DNA is TGTGCCAGCAGCGTACGGGGTGCTGGAAACACCATATATTTT.